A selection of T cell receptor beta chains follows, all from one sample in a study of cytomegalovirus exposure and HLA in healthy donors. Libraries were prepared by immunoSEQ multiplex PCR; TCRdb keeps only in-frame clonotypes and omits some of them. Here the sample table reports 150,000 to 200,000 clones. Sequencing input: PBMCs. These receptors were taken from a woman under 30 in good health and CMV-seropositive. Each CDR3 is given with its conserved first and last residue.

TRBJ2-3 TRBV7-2 CASSLLAGGLTDTQYF
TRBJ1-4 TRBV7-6 CASSPETGSGEKLFF
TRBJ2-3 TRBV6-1 CASNTGTGGTDTQYF
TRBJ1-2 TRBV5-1 CASRRIVMGQGLNYGYTF
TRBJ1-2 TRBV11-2 CASSAGGRYTF
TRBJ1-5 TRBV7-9 CASSSSQAGSQPQHF
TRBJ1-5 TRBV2 CASRPDRVLGPQHF
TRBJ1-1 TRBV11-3 CASSVGTGKGNTEAFF
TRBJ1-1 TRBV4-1 CASRGGPGSEAFF
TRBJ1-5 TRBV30 CACPEGNQPQHF
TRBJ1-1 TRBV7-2 CASSPVSRRNTEAFF
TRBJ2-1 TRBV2 CASSTSGYNEQFF
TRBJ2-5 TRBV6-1 CASRITGAPFKTQYF
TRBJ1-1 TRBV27 CASSQSFRRVTGAPMNTEAFF
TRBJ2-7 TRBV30 CAWSVQFNYEQYF
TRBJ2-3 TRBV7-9 CASSPGYGITDTQYF
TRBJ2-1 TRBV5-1 CASSLDLRTGGRVNEQFF